What follows are 28 T cell receptor beta chains derived from one specimen sequenced in a study of molecular identifiers for immune sequencing clone quantification. TCRdb reanalysed the PCR reads using MiXCR and keeps one entry per CDR3 protein. This sample has about 54,000 distinct CDR3 sequences, with approximately 25% found just once. The sample consisted of naive CD8+ T cells from blood, with Jurkat cell RNA spiked in. Subset indicated: FACS-sorted CD8+CD4-CCR7+CD45RA+ naive T cells. These receptors were collected from a human donor in good health. Some libraries in this study had Jurkat cell RNA spiked in.

This clonotype was seen at least ten times. CDR3 in amino acids: CASSQAGEQYF. CDR3 coding DNA: TGTGCCAGCAGCCAAGCTGGGGAGCAGTACTTC. The chain couples TRBV4-2 to TRBJ2-5, with a tentative D call TRBD2 (5 bases). The CDR3 has 11 residues. V was shortened by 1 base and J by 11 bases, with 8 bases between the two germline ends. Per germline, CDR1 LGHNA and CDR2 YNFKEQ.

As concerns this clonotype: This sequence may be a read error, since a much larger clone differs from it by one base. This sequence joins TRBV28 and TRBJ2-7; D may be TRBD1 (6 bases). V lost 3 bases and J 8 bases, leaving 23 bases between the germline ends. Germline CDR1 MDHEN, CDR2 SYDVKM. The CDR3 sequence is 16 residues long. The CDR3 here is CASSFNGTYTTYKQYF. In DNA, the CDR3 is TGTGCCAGCAGTTTTAACGGGACATACACGACTTACAAGCAGTACTTC.

This clonotype was counted only a few times. The V call is TRBV19, the J call TRBJ2-7; 7 bases are shared with TRBD1. The germline CDR1 and CDR2 sequences are LNHDA and SQIVND (reference sequence). The V segment lost 5 bases and the J segment 3 bases; nucleotides outside the gene matches: 4. The CDR3 loop spans 13 amino acids. The chain's CDR3 is CASSGQDFYEQYF. Here the CDR3 DNA reads TGTGCCAGTAGTGGACAGGATTTCTACGAGCAGTACTTC.

Turning to this clonotype: A read error may be the cause here, since a much bigger clone is one base away. The J gene is TRBJ1-1, the V gene TRBV19; TRBD1 is a possible D gene (5 bases). Per the germline V gene, CDR1 is LNHDA and CDR2 is SQIVND (reference sequence). The CDR3 covers 12 residues. The CDR3 nucleotides read TGTGCCAGTAAGACGGGGGGGACTGAAGCTTCCTTT. This encodes CASKTGGTEASF.

Note on this clonotype: A read error may account for a junction end that differs from germline. The CDR3 DNA reads TGCGCCCGCAGCCAAGATGGGGTCGAGCAGTACTTC. Amino acid sequence: CARSQDGVEQYF. The chain couples TRBV4-1 to TRBJ2-7; D is unclear. The CDR3 runs to 12 residues. Germline V gene data show CDR1 as MGHRA and CDR2 as YSYEKL.

There are a few counts of this clonotype. J is TRBJ2-4 and V is TRBV19; TRBD1 matches at 7 bases. Germline assignment: CDR1 LNHDA and CDR2 SQIVND (reference sequence). The J segment lost 5 bases and the V segment lost 6 bases, leaving 10 bases of the junction unmatched. This CDR3 comprises 15 residues. This chain's CDR3 is CASSRPTGLENIQYF. CDR3 DNA: TGTGCCAGTAGCCGCCCGACAGGGCTGGAAAACATTCAGTACTTC.

The chain has TRBV11-2 and TRBJ2-7; weak D call: TRBD2 (6 bases). CDR1 is SGHAT, CDR2 FQNNGV, per germline. The CDR3 is made up of 15 amino acids. Trimming shortened V by 5 bases and J by 2 bases, and 16 bases separated the two germline ends. Here the CDR3 reads CASSLMGGRTYEQYF. The CDR3 region has the DNA TGTGCCAGCAGCCTTATGGGGGGTCGGACCTACGAGCAGTACTTC. The full variable domain, in which reference TRBV11-2 and TRBJ2-7 provide the parts outside the CDR3, is EAGVAQSPRYKIIEKRQSVAFWCNPISGHATLYWYQQILGQGPKLLIQFQNNGVVDDSQLPKDRFSAERLKGVDSTLKIQPAKLEDSAVYLCASSLMGGRTYEQYFGPGTRLTVT.

On this clonotype: This may arise from a read error, as a much more abundant clone is one base away. The rearrangement uses TRBV4-3 and TRBJ1-1; D is ambiguous. This CDR3 comprises 13 residues. Deletions cut 5 bases from V and 3 bases from J, with 10 bases between. Germline V gives CDR1 LGHNA, CDR2 YSLEER. The DNA of the CDR3 is TGCGCCAGCAGCTGGACTGCGTACACTGAAGCTTTCTTT. Protein: CASSWTAYTEAFF.

This clonotype was found once. One end of the junction does not line up with germline, which may come from a read error. The chain recombines TRBV30 with TRBJ2-1, with D maybe TRBD2 (5 bases). Germline CDR1 GTSNPN, CDR2 SVGIG (reference sequence). CDR3 length: 13 residues. CDR3 nucleotide sequence: TGTGCCTGGCGCCCTAGCTCCTACAATGCGCAGTTCTTC. Amino acid sequence: CAWRPSSYNAQFF.

Of note for this clonotype: With a much larger clone just one base away, this may be a read error. Given the absence of the conserved phenylalanine or tryptophan at the CDR3 end, a read error is likely. The chain couples TRBV12-3 or TRBV12-4 to TRBJ2-3; 9 bases agree with TRBD1. V was clipped by 4 bases and J by 4 bases; unmatched bases: 21. The CDR3 is 20 amino acids. DNA of the CDR3: TGTGCCAGCAGTTCTTACCCACTCGGGACAGGGAGCGGGGAGGCAGATACGCAGTATTTA. This codes for CASSSYPLGTGSGEADTQYL.

The chain joins TRBV3-1 to TRBJ1-5; the D gene is possibly TRBD1 (5 bases). V lost 11 bases to trimming and J lost 7 bases, with 30 bases between them. This CDR3 region has 17 residues. Germline V lookup: CDR1 LGHDT, CDR2 YNNKEL (reference sequence). The CDR3 DNA follows: TGTGCCCGCCGCCAAGGGCGGGGGGGGGGGTGGCCGCAGCCCCAGCATTTT. Translating it yields CARRQGRGGGWPQPQHF.

A remark on this clonotype: A much larger clone sits a single nucleotide away, making a read error possible. V is TRBV7-9 and J is TRBJ2-5; possible D gene TRBD1, 6 bases. The germline CDR1 and CDR2 sequences are SEHNR and FQNEAQ (reference sequence). The CDR3 loop spans 17 amino acids. The CDR3 reads CASSLAGRGQYQEPQYF. CDR3 DNA sequence: TGTGCCAGCAGCTTAGCGGGCAGGGGTCAGTACCAAGAGCCCCAGTACTTC. Supplemented by reference TRBV7-9 and TRBJ2-5, the full variable domain reads DTGVSQNPRHKITKRGQNVTFRCDPISEHNRLYWYRQTLGQGPEFLTYFQNEAQLEKSRLLSDRFSAERPKGSFSTLEIQRTEQGDSAMYLCASSLAGRGQYQEPQYFGPGTRLLVL.

On this clonotype itself: A much larger clone differs from this one at a single base, so this may be a read error. Lacking the conserved final phenylalanine or tryptophan, this CDR3 likely reflects a read error. This chain joins TRBV7-9 and TRBJ2-7; D remains unclear. This CDR3 spans 14 amino acids. The ends were cut back, 5 bases at V and 2 bases at J, with 13 bases in the middle. The germline V gene has CDR1 SEHNR and CDR2 FQNEAQ (reference sequence). CDR3 sequence reads: CASSPSKGAYEQYS. CDR3 in DNA: TGTGCCAGCAGCCCATCTAAAGGAGCCTACGAGCAGTACTCC.

V gene TRBV6-5 combines with J gene TRBJ1-1; D is unclear. V lost 5 bases and J 0 bases, leaving 7 bases between the germline ends. The length of the CDR3 is 13 residues. Germline V lookup: CDR1 MNHEY, CDR2 SVGAGI. CDR3 residues: CASSTYLNTEAFF. In DNA form, the CDR3 reads TGTGCCAGCAGTACGTATTTGAACACTGAAGCTTTCTTT.

This clonotype was observed a few times. The chain couples TRBV20-1 to TRBJ2-7, with TRBD2 as a possible D gene (5 bases). Between the trimmed V and J ends, which lost 2 bases and 2 bases, there was a span of 10 bases. The CDR3 totals 13 residues. The germline CDR1 and CDR2 sequences are DFQATT and SNEGSKA (reference sequence). CDR3 DNA sequence: TGCAGTGCTAGACTAGCTGACGCCTACGAGCAGTACTTC. Translation: CSARLADAYEQYF.

This clonotype was seen repeatedly, ten times or more. V is TRBV9 and J is TRBJ2-7, with D possibly being TRBD2 (6 bases). V dropped 0 bases and J dropped 0 bases, with 10 bases sitting between them. The CDR3 is made up of 15 amino acids. In germline, CDR1 is SGDLS, CDR2 YYNGEE. For the CDR3, the DNA is TGTGCCAGCAGCGTAGAGGCGGGGAGCTCCTACGAGCAGTACTTC. Its protein is CASSVEAGSSYEQYF.

V gene TRBV27 combines with J gene TRBJ2-7; a possible D gene is TRBD1 (6 bases). Germline loops: CDR1 MNHEY, CDR2 SMNVEV (reference sequence). V was shortened by 7 bases and J by 1 base, with 11 bases between the two germline ends. The CDR3 covers 13 residues. The CDR3 bases are TGTGCCAGCATTCAACAGGGATCCTACGAGCAGTACTTC. Its protein product is CASIQQGSYEQYF.

This clonotype was picked up many times. The chain employs TRBV6-2 or TRBV6-3 and TRBJ2-5; D may be TRBD1 (5 bases). Germline assignment: CDR1 MNHEY and CDR2 SVGEGT. V lost 5 bases, J lost 5 bases, and 18 bases lay in between. This CDR3 is built from 15 residues. The CDR3 protein is CASSQATAGHETQYF. The DNA for the CDR3 is TGTGCCAGCAGTCAGGCGACAGCCGGTCACGAGACCCAGTACTTC.

In this sample, this clonotype turned up many times. The gene calls are TRBV6-2 or TRBV6-3 and TRBJ2-3; D uncertain. Germline CDR1 MNHEY, CDR2 SVGEGT. Trimming shortened V by 6 bases and J by 2 bases, and 12 bases separated the two germline ends. This CDR3 has 14 residues. This CDR3 is CASSVLRATDTQYF. CDR3 coding DNA: TGTGCCAGCAGCGTCCTAAGGGCCACAGATACGCAGTATTTT.

This clonotype was observed at least ten times. The rearrangement joins TRBV5-1 to TRBJ2-3; 13 bases line up with TRBD2. Trimming took 5 bases from V and 1 from J; bases not matched to a gene: 4. The CDR3 totals 16 residues. In germline, CDR1 is SGHRS, CDR2 YFSETQ. CDR3 amino acids: CASREGTSGGTDTQYF. DNA of the CDR3: TGCGCCAGCAGGGAGGGGACTAGCGGGGGCACAGATACGCAGTATTTT.

This clonotype was found many times. This chain uses TRBV28 with TRBJ1-1, with D hard to call. The ends were cut back, 3 bases at V and 5 bases at J, with 19 bases in the middle. The CDR3 sequence is 16 residues long. From germline, CDR1 is MDHEN and CDR2 SYDVKM. The CDR3 loop reads CASSFRSGIPSTEAFF. CDR3 nucleotide sequence: TGTGCCAGCAGTTTTAGGTCCGGGATCCCTTCGACTGAAGCTTTCTTT.

At least ten counts were recorded for this clonotype. The V gene is TRBV6-1, the J gene TRBJ2-1; D unresolved. Germline V gene data show CDR1 as MNHNS and CDR2 as SASEGT. The ends were cut back, 4 bases at V and 16 bases at J, with 17 bases in the middle. The CDR3 has 12 amino acids. CDR3 in DNA: TGTGCCAGCAGTGCAATGGACCAGAAGGCATTCTTC. Its translation: CASSAMDQKAFF.

The DNA for the CDR3 is TGTGCCAGCAGCCGATGGGCCAGGGGATCGTCCTACGAGCAGTACTTC. The encoded protein is CASSRWARGSSYEQYF. The V and J genes are TRBV5-6 and TRBJ2-7, with a weak D call TRBD1 (6 bases). The V and J ends lost 4 bases and 1 base respectively, with 18 bases between them. CDR3 size: 16 residues. Germline CDR1 reads SGHDT; CDR2 reads YYEEEE.

For this clonotype: A much larger clonotype is one base distant, so this may be a read error. The rearrangement links TRBV7-9 to TRBJ2-7; possible D gene TRBD2, 5 bases. The CDR3 runs to 15 residues. V was cut by 5 bases and J by 5 bases, with 19 bases left in between. Germline values: CDR1 SEHNR, CDR2 FQNEAQ (reference sequence). CDR3 loop: CASSATSVAPHEQYF. The CDR3 DNA is TGTGCCAGCAGCGCAACTAGTGTCGCACCCCACGAGCAGTACTTC.

This clonotype was detected ten times or more. The chain recombines TRBV6-5 with TRBJ1-1, with D unresolved. The CDR3 contains 11 residues. Germline assignment: CDR1 MNHEY and CDR2 SVGAGI. Trimming left V 8 bases short and J 7 bases short, with 11 bases between. DNA of the CDR3: TGTGCCAGCGAGGCCAATAATGAAGCTTTCTTT. It codes for CASEANNEAFF.

This sequence joins TRBV20-1 and TRBJ2-1; D may be TRBD1 (6 bases). The CDR3 has 14 amino acids. Germline values: CDR1 DFQATT, CDR2 SNEGSKA (reference sequence). The V end was cut by 3 bases, the J end by 7 bases, with 16 bases between. The CDR3 coding sequence is TGCAGTGCTAGTTCCAGGACAGAGAAGAATGAGCAGTTCTTC. It encodes CSASSRTEKNEQFF.

This clonotype has a count of ten or more. The chain joins TRBV9 to TRBJ1-1, with TRBD1 as a possible D gene (6 bases). With 0 bases removed from V and 4 bases from J, the gap between germline ends came to 10 bases. The CDR3 is made up of 14 amino acids. Germline values: CDR1 SGDLS, CDR2 YYNGEE. CDR3 amino acids: CASSVVDSPTEAFF. The CDR3 DNA is TGTGCCAGCAGCGTAGTGGACAGTCCCACTGAAGCTTTCTTT.

The chain couples TRBV7-9 to TRBJ2-7; 9 bases agree with TRBD2. In germline, CDR1 is SEHNR, CDR2 FQNEAQ (reference sequence). The junction had 14 bases not matched to a gene; V was cut back by 4 bases and J by 4 bases. This CDR3 is 17 amino acids long. This chain's CDR3 is CASSSGLARSKGYEQYF. The DNA of the CDR3 is TGTGCCAGCAGCTCCGGACTAGCGAGAAGCAAGGGGTACGAGCAGTACTTC.